This T cell receptor beta chain emerged from a study of neurological immune-mediated disorders. The CDR3 loop spans 13 amino acids. Trimming left V 6 bases short and J 1 base short, with 12 bases between. The V gene's germline CDR1 is SQVTM and CDR2 ANQGSEA. There are many counts of this clonotype. In TCRdb, the 5' RACE reads were re-called with MiXCR into one record per CDR3 protein. Altogether 50,000 or so distinct CDR3 sequences are present, 10% to 15% being singletons, with the ten largest covering 4.5%. The time point here: longitudinal time-point 2. This TCR was recovered from a male donor with HTLV-1-associated myelopathy (HAM/TSP). Sequenced material: PBMCs. The chain recombines TRBV29-1 with TRBJ1-1; perhaps TRBD1 as D (5 bases). The CDR3 region has the DNA TGCAGCGTGGGCCTCGGGGGGAACACTGAAGCTTTCTTT. Protein: CSVGLGGNTEAFF.